Listed below are T cell receptor beta chains from one sample, sequenced in a study of T cells in Graves' hyperthyroidism and ophthalmopathy. TCRdb recomputed calls from the multiplex PCR reads with MiXCR, one row per CDR3 protein. Of over 500,000 distinct CDR3 sequences in the sample, approximately 17% were seen once. Sample: blood. Receptor source: a woman aged 18-29 years with Graves' ophthalmopathy. The CDR3 runs from the conserved cysteine through the conserved F or W. The D gene is left open where the match is weak. Rows give clone size only sometimes, using once, few, many, or a class for an expanded clone.

d_call	v_call	j_call	clone_size	cdr3_length	cdr3_nt	cdr3_aa
-	TRBV28	TRBJ1-4	many	12	TGTGCCAGCAGTTTGCCGGGGGAAAAACTGTTTTTT	CASSLPGEKLFF
-	TRBV20-1	TRBJ1-1	many	16	TGCAGTGCTAGAGACTCCGGACAGACCTCGAACACTGAAGCTTTCTTT	CSARDSGQTSNTEAFF
-	TRBV28	TRBJ2-7	few	13	TGTGCCTCTAGAGTTGGGGGGTTGGTCGAGCAGTACTTC	CASRVGGLVEQYF
-	TRBV10-3	TRBJ1-5	few	13	TGTGCCATCAGTGACGGGGGGAATCAGCCCCAGCATTTT	CAISDGGNQPQHF
-	TRBV6-5	TRBJ1-1	many	15	TGTGCCAGCAGTTATCAGGGCGGTGGGAACACTGAAGCTTTCTTT	CASSYQGGGNTEAFF
-	TRBV20-1	TRBJ1-3	many	15	TGCAGTGCTAGAGATGGCCTCCTAGCTGGAAACACCATATATTTT	CSARDGLLAGNTIYF
-	TRBV11-1	TRBJ2-5	many	13	TGTGCCAGCAGCTTAGTAGGCCAAGAGACCCAGTACTTC	CASSLVGQETQYF
-	TRBV7-2	TRBJ2-5	-	15	TGTGCCAGCAGCTTAGTAGGATCCAGAAGGGAGACCCAGTACTTC	CASSLVGSRRETQYF
-	TRBV6-4	TRBJ1-5	-	16	TGTGCCAGCAGTGACTGGGGCAGGGGACAAAATCAGCCCCAGCATTTT	CASSDWGRGQNQPQHF
TRBD1	TRBV29-1	TRBJ1-2	many	15	TGCAGCGTTCGATGGGGACAGGGAGGAGTCTATGGCTACACCTTC	CSVRWGQGGVYGYTF
-	TRBV5-1	TRBJ1-3	-	15	TGCGCCAGCAGCTTGGCGGGGGGAACTGGAAACACCATATATTTT	CASSLAGGTGNTIYF
-	TRBV4-1	TRBJ2-2	-	15	TGCGCCAGCAGCCCCCTAGGGGTCGACACCGGGGAGCTGTTTTTT	CASSPLGVDTGELFF
TRBD1	TRBV19	TRBJ1-2	-	15	TGTGCCAGTAGTCCACCCGGGACAGGGGGCTTTGGCTACACCTTC	CASSPPGTGGFGYTF
-	TRBV27	TRBJ2-1	few	15	TGTGCCAGCCCCCGTACAGGGCGGACGTACAATGAGCAGTTCTTC	CASPRTGRTYNEQFF
-	TRBV19	TRBJ1-1	many	14	TGTGCCAGTAGTGCTCTTGACAGGAACACTGAAGCTTTCTTT	CASSALDRNTEAFF
-	TRBV3-1	TRBJ2-3	many	13	TGTGCCAGCAGCCGGGACTCATGGGATACGCAGTATTTT	CASSRDSWDTQYF
-	TRBV11-2	TRBJ2-1	many	14	TGTGCCAGCAGCTTAACGACCGGAAACAATGAGCAGTTCTTC	CASSLTTGNNEQFF
TRBD1	TRBV10-3	TRBJ2-7	many	16	TGTGCCATCAGTGACCCCCGGACAGGGAGAGCCTACGAGCAGTACTTC	CAISDPRTGRAYEQYF
-	TRBV7-8	TRBJ2-5	many	16	TGTGCCAGCAGCCGCGGGGCCTTTGGGTTGCAAGAGACCCAGTACTTC	CASSRGAFGLQETQYF
-	TRBV13	TRBJ1-4	many	16	TGTGCCAGCAGCTTTCGAGGGGAGTGGGCTAATGAAAAACTGTTTTTT	CASSFRGEWANEKLFF
TRBD1	TRBV28	TRBJ2-7	many	15	TGTGCCAGCAGGGTAGGGACAGGGGGCTCCTACGAGCAGTACTTC	CASRVGTGGSYEQYF
-	TRBV2	TRBJ1-5	-	14	TGTGCCAGCAGTAGAGGTCATAGCAATCAGCCCCAGCATTTT	CASSRGHSNQPQHF
-	TRBV28	TRBJ2-2	-	15	TGTGCCAGCAGTTTGATTCAGGCGAACACCGGGGAGCTGTTTTTT	CASSLIQANTGELFF
-	TRBV28	TRBJ1-1	many	13	TGTGCCAGCAGTCCCGGACGGCTCACTGAAGCTTTCTTT	CASSPGRLTEAFF
TRBD1	TRBV12-3/TRBV12-4	TRBJ1-6	many	15	TGTGCCAGCAGTTTAGGCGGACAGGCTAATTCACCCCTCCACTTT	CASSLGGQANSPLHF
-	TRBV20-1	TRBJ2-7	many	13	TGCAGTGCTAGCTCAGGGACCGCCTACGAGCAGTACTTC	CSASSGTAYEQYF
TRBD1	TRBV5-4	TRBJ2-7	-	15	TGTGCCAGCAGCTCTACCGGGACAGGGGTCTACGGGCAGTACTTC	CASSSTGTGVYGQYF
TRBD1	TRBV27	TRBJ2-3	many	17	TGTGCCAGCAGTTTGGTAGGGGGCGGAATATTTCCAGATACGCAGTATTTT	CASSLVGGGIFPDTQYF
-	TRBV7-9	TRBJ1-2	few	13	TGTGCCAGCAGCACTCCTACCGGCTATGGCTACACCTTC	CASSTPTGYGYTF
TRBD1	TRBV7-9	TRBJ2-3	-	17	TGTGCCAGCAGGTTCTCACCCGGACAGGGAGGCACAGATACGCAGTATTTT	CASRFSPGQGGTDTQYF
-	TRBV18	TRBJ1-2	-	15	TGTGCCAGCTCACCACCGAGGGGAGAACGTTCCGGCTACACCTTC	CASSPPRGERSGYTF
-	TRBV6-5	TRBJ2-1	few	14	TGTGCCAGCAGTTACTCGACTCTAGGGGGGTTTCAGTTCTTC	CASSYSTLGGFQFF
TRBD2	TRBV4-1	TRBJ2-1	-	18	TGCGCCAGCAGCCAAGTGGGACTAGCGGGAGTGAACTACAATGAGCAGTTCTTC	CASSQVGLAGVNYNEQFF
-	TRBV28	TRBJ1-1	many	13	TGTGCCAGCCCCGGCCAGGGGAACACTGAAGCTTTCTTT	CASPGQGNTEAFF
-	TRBV11-2	TRBJ2-7	many	14	TGTGCCAGCAGCTTATCTGACGGCCACTACGAGCAGTACTTC	CASSLSDGHYEQYF
-	TRBV7-2	TRBJ2-5	many	16	TGTGCCAGCAGCTGGGGGGAGAGGGGTAACCAAGAGACCCAGTACTTC	CASSWGERGNQETQYF
TRBD2	TRBV3-1	TRBJ2-5	many	14	TGTGCCAGCAGCCAAGCAAGCGGGAGCAGGACCCAGTACTTC	CASSQASGSRTQYF
-	TRBV29-1	TRBJ2-7	-	15	TGCAGCGTTGATCTAGCAAGAGGGGCCTCCTACGAGCAGTACTTC	CSVDLARGASYEQYF
-	TRBV5-6	TRBJ2-7	-	15	TGTGCCAGCAGCTTGGCCAGCGCTGGAGATTACGAGCAGTACTTC	CASSLASAGDYEQYF
-	TRBV7-9	TRBJ1-2	-	13	TGTGCCAGCACGACGAGTGGGACCTATGGCTACACCTTC	CASTTSGTYGYTF
-	TRBV7-9	TRBJ2-5	many	14	TGTGCCAGCAGCCTGCCGGAACCCCAAGAGACCCAGTACTTC	CASSLPEPQETQYF
TRBD1	TRBV28	TRBJ1-2	-	17	TGTGCCAGCAGTTTGATTGGGTGGACAGGGGGCTTCGGAGGCTACACCTTC	CASSLIGWTGGFGGYTF
TRBD1	TRBV4-1	TRBJ1-3	-	17	TGTGCCAGCAGCCAAGATCGCCCCGGGACAGCAGGAAACACCATATATTTT	CASSQDRPGTAGNTIYF
-	TRBV28	TRBJ1-6	many	16	TGTGCCAGTAAATCACAGGGTAGCTCCTATAATTCACCCCTCCACTTT	CASKSQGSSYNSPLHF
TRBD2	TRBV5-8	TRBJ2-1	many	16	TGTGCCAGCAGAGACACTAGCGGGAGCTCCTACAATGAGCAGTTCTTC	CASRDTSGSSYNEQFF